This T cell receptor (beta chain) is drawn from a study of T cell responses to AZD1222 COVID-19 vaccine. Across the study: Second-dose intervals near 4 or 12 weeks were combined.

Trimming left V 2 bases short and J 10 bases short, with 12 bases between. Germline CDR1 reads SGHAT; CDR2 reads FQNNGV. The CDR3 covers 14 residues. On this clone: Its antigen remains unknown.

The table came from immunoSEQ multiplex PCR; TCRdb's copy has only in-frame clones and leaves some out. Found here are more than 90,000 clones, over 75% of them singletons; the top ten hold 1% to 1.5%. General observations from the study: Baseline seropositivity characterized only six AZD1222 recipients. Among the donors, most were white British and more were female, and clonal diversity was possibly underestimated.

This receptor was taken from an adult in good health. This material consisted of peripheral blood, taken on day 0 of AZD1222 vaccination. The rearrangement uses TRBV11-2 and TRBJ1-6; D is possibly TRBD1 (6 bases). The DNA for the CDR3 is TGTGCCAGCAGCTTAAACAGGGCCTTGTCACCCCTCCACTTT. Translated: CASSLNRALSPLHF.